The entry below gives a single T cell receptor (beta chain) sequence along with its context. This entry comes from a study of OX40 agonist ivuxolimab in advanced cancers. Study at large: Prior checkpoint blockade (anti-PD-1, anti-PD-L1 or anti-CTLA-4) was permitted; around 39% had it.

Produced via immunoSEQ multiplex PCR; TCRdb's table is partial and in-frame only. The data hold under 100,000 clones, with approximately 85% observed a single time. This CDR3 has 18 amino acids. Trimming left V 6 bases short and J 0 bases short, with 20 bases between. The germline gives CDR1 LNHDA, CDR2 SQIVND (reference sequence). The sample consisted of CD4+ or CD8+ T cells sorted from blood, taken in a trial of the OX40 agonist ivuxolimab. The receptor's source is an adult with an advanced solid tumor such as melanoma, head and neck, liver or kidney cancer. The genes are TRBV19 and TRBJ2-2; D possibly corresponds to TRBD1 (6 bases). CDR3 protein: CASSKIPGDHTNTGELFF. The CDR3 DNA is TGTGCCAGTAGCAAGATTCCAGGGGATCATACGAACACCGGGGAGCTGTTTTTT. The entire variable domain, with the rest obtained from reference TRBV19 and TRBJ2-2, is as follows: DGGITQSPKYLFRKEGQNVTLSCEQNLNHDAMYWYRQDPGQGLRLIYYSQIVNDFQKGDIAEGYSVSREKKESFPLTVTSAQKNPTAFYLCASSKIPGDHTNTGELFFGEGSRLTVL.